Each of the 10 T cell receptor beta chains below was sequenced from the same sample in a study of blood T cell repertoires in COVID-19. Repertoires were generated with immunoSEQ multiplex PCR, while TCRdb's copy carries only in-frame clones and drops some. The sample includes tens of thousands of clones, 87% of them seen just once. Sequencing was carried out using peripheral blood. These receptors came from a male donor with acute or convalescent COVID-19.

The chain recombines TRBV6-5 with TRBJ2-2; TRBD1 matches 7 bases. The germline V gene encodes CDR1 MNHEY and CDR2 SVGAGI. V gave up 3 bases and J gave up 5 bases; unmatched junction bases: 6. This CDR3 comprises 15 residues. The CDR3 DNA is TGTGCCAGCAGTTATTACTACAGGGGAACCGGGGAGCTGTTTTTT. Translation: CASSYYYRGTGELFF.

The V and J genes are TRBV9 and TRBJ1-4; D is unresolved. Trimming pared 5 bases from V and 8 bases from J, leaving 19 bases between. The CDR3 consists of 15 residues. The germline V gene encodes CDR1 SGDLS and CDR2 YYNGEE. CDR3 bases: TGTGCCAGCAGGCGTAGATCGAGAGGAGAGGAAAAACTGTTTTTT. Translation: CASRRRSRGEEKLFF.

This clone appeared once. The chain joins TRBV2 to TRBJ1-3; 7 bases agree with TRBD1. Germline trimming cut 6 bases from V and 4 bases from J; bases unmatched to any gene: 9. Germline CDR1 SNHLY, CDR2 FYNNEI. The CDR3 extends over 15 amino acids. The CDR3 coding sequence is TGTGCCAGCAGCCCCGGGACAGTCGTAGGAAACACCATATATTTT. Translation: CASSPGTVVGNTIYF.

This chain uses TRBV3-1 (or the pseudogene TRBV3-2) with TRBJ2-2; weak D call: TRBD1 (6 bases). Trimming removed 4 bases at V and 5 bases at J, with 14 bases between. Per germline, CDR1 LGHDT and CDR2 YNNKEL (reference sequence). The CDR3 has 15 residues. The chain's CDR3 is CASSRDTQDTGELFF. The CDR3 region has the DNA TGTGCCAGCAGCCGGGACACCCAGGATACCGGGGAGCTGTTTTTT.

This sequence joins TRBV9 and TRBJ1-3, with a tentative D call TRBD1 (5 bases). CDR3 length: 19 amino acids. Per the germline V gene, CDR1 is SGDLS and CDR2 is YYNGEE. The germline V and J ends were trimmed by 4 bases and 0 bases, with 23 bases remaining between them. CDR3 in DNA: TGTGCCAGCAGCCCTACCCGGGGGGTGGGGGTCGGCTCTGGAAACACCATATATTTT. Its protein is CASSPTRGVGVGSGNTIYF.

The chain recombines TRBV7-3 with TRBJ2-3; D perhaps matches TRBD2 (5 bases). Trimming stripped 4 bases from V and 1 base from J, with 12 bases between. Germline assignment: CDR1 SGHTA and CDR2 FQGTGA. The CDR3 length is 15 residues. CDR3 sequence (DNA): TGTGCCAGCAGCTCCTTCAGGCGGGGCACAGATACGCAGTATTTT. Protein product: CASSSFRRGTDTQYF.

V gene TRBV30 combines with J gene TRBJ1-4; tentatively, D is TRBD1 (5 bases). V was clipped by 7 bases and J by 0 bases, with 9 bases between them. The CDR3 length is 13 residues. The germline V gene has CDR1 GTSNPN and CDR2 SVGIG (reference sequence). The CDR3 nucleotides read TGTGCCTTCGACAGTTCAACTAATGAAAAACTGTTTTTT. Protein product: CAFDSSTNEKLFF. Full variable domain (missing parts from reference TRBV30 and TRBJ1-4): SQTIHQWPATLVQPVGSPLSLECTVEGTSNPNLYWYRQAAGRGLQLLFYSVGIGQISSEVPQNLSASRPQDRQFILSSKKLLLSDSGFYLCAFDSSTNEKLFFGSGTQLSVL.

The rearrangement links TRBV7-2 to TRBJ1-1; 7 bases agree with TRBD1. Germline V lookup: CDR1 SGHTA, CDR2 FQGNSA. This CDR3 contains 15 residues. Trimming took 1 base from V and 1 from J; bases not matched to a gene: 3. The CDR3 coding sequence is TGTGCCAGCAGCTTAGACAGGGGATGGAACACTGAAGCTTTCTTT. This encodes CASSLDRGWNTEAFF.

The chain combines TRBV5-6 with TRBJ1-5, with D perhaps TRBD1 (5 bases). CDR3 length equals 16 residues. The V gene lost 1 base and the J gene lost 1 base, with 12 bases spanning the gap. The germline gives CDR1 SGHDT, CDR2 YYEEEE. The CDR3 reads CASSLLGQVSNQPQHF. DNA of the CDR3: TGTGCCAGCAGCTTGTTGGGGCAGGTGAGCAATCAGCCCCAGCATTTT.

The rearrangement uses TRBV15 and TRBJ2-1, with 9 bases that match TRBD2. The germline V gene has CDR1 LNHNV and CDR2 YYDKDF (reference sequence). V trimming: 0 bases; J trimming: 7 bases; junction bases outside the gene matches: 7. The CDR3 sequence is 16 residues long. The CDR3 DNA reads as TGTGCCACCAGCAGAGAGGGCGGGGGGGCCCTAAATGAGCAGTTCTTC. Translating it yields CATSREGGGALNEQFF. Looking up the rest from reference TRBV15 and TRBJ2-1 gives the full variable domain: DAMVIQNPRYQVTQFGKPVTLSCSQTLNHNVMYWYQQKSSQAPKLLFHYYDKDFNNEADTPDNFQSRRPNTSFCFLDIRSPGLGDTAMYLCATSREGGGALNEQFFGPGTRLTVL.